These 21 T cell receptor beta chains originate from one sample sequenced in a study of cytomegalovirus exposure and HLA in healthy donors. The PCR made use of 60 Vbeta and 13 Jbeta primers. Sequencing used immunoSEQ multiplex PCR; TCRdb keeps in-frame clones, though not all of them. The repertoire has roughly 170,000 clones, about 80% of them found once; the top ten carry 6% to 7.5%. Sequences were obtained from PBMCs. Receptors originate from a man aged 25-45 years in good health and CMV-seropositive.

The rearrangement uses TRBV25-1 and TRBJ2-5; 7 bases line up with TRBD2. Losses at the gene ends were 3 bases for V and 0 bases for J; bases not matched to a gene: 4. The germline gives CDR1 MGHDK, CDR2 SYGVNS. The CDR3 is 15 amino acids. CDR3 protein: CASSEAGRHQETQYF. The CDR3 DNA is TGTGCCAGCAGTGAGGCCGGGAGGCACCAAGAGACCCAGTACTTC.

J is TRBJ2-7 and V is TRBV7-2, with TRBD2 as a possible D gene (5 bases). The CDR3 sequence is 17 residues long. Between the trimmed V and J ends, which lost 4 bases and 0 bases, there was a span of 19 bases. The germline gives CDR1 SGHTA, CDR2 FQGNSA. Written as DNA, the CDR3 is TGTGCCAGCAGCTCTCTCAGCCGGGTTAGCGACTCCTACGAGCAGTACTTC. It translates to CASSSLSRVSDSYEQYF.

The J gene is TRBJ1-1, the V gene TRBV9; 7 bases line up with TRBD1. Germline V gene data show CDR1 as SGDLS and CDR2 as YYNGEE. The CDR3 covers 17 residues. J was trimmed by 0 bases and V by 2 bases; bases with no gene match: 10. For the CDR3, the DNA is TGTGCCAGCAGCGTCTGGCAGGGGGGTCGAGTGAACACTGAAGCTTTCTTT. Its protein product is CASSVWQGGRVNTEAFF.

This sequence joins TRBV6-1 and TRBJ2-3; D is perhaps TRBD1 (5 bases). Germline CDR1 MNHNS, CDR2 SASEGT. V lost 5 bases and J lost 0, with 12 bases in between. The CDR3 length is 15 residues. CDR3 sequence: CASSPGPVSTDTQYF. The CDR3 nucleotides are TGTGCCAGCAGTCCAGGGCCAGTTAGCACAGATACGCAGTATTTT.

The chain uses TRBV28 and TRBJ2-3; a weak D match, TRBD2 (5 bases). Germline V gene sequence: CDR1 MDHEN, CDR2 SYDVKM. V lost 8 bases and J lost 0, with 9 bases in between. This CDR3 has 13 residues. This CDR3 reads CASSAGSTDTQYF. The CDR3 DNA reads TGTGCCAGCTCCGCGGGTAGCACAGATACGCAGTATTTT.

This clone was observed a few times. The V and J genes are TRBV2 and TRBJ1-5, with 8 positions matching TRBD1. The CDR3 loop spans 14 amino acids. Germline V CDR1 and CDR2: SNHLY, FYNNEI. J lost 4 bases, V lost 3 bases, and 2 bases had no gene match. CDR3 in amino acids: CASSDRTGNQPQHF. CDR3 sequence (DNA): TGTGCCAGCAGTGACCGGACAGGGAATCAGCCCCAGCATTTT. Together with reference TRBV2 and TRBJ1-5, the CDR3 gives the full variable domain: EPEVTQTPSHQVTQMGQEVILRCVPISNHLYFYWYRQILGQKVEFLVSFYNNEISEKSEIFDDQFSVERPDGSNFTLKIRSTKLEDSAMYFCASSDRTGNQPQHFGDGTRLSIL.

This chain joins TRBV29-1 and TRBJ2-4, with D tentatively TRBD1 (5 bases). Germline V gene lookup returns CDR1 SQVTM and CDR2 ANQGSEA. The V and J ends lost 5 bases and 0 bases respectively, with 20 bases between them. This CDR3 region has 17 residues. The CDR3 DNA sequence: TGCAGCGTTCTGATATGGACATCATCCTTAGCCAAAAACATTCAGTACTTC. Translated, it gives CSVLIWTSSLAKNIQYF.

The rearrangement uses TRBV13 and TRBJ2-7; TRBD1 matches 7 bases. The CDR3 extends over 14 amino acids. Germline V CDR1 and CDR2: PRHDT, FYEKMQ (reference sequence). Trimming at V came to 5 bases and at J to 2 bases, leaving 6 bases not matched to a gene. The CDR3 DNA reads TGTGCCAGCAGCCCGATGGGGACAGCCTACGAGCAGTACTTC. The encoded protein is CASSPMGTAYEQYF.

The chain carries TRBV7-9 and TRBJ1-1; TRBD1 aligns across 9 bases. The germline V gene has CDR1 SEHNR and CDR2 FQNEAQ (reference sequence). V trimming: 7 bases; J trimming: 11 bases; junction bases outside the gene matches: 14. There are 14 residues in the CDR3. The CDR3 nucleotides are TGTGCCAGCATTCTTGGACAGGGGAGCTTAAGGGCTTTCTTT. The encoded protein is CASILGQGSLRAFF.

The chain employs TRBV10-2 and TRBJ1-2; D remains ambiguous. This CDR3 region has 15 residues. Trimming shortened V by 2 bases and J by 4 bases, and 14 bases separated the two germline ends. Germline values: CDR1 WSHSY, CDR2 SAAADI. In DNA, the CDR3 is TGCGCCAGCAGTGAGGGTGTACGCCGGGGCTATGGCTACACCTTC. This codes for CASSEGVRRGYGYTF.

The J gene is TRBJ2-3, the V gene TRBV7-3; TRBD2 agrees at 14 bases. The CDR3 runs to 16 residues. Trimming removed 5 bases from V and 7 bases from J; junction bases left unmatched: 8. Germline CDR1 reads SGHTA; CDR2 reads FQGTGA. The CDR3: CASSPTGTSGSYTQYF. The CDR3 coding sequence is TGTGCCAGCAGCCCAACCGGGACTAGCGGGAGTTATACGCAGTATTTT. The full variable domain, rest sourced from reference TRBV7-3 and TRBJ2-3, is GAGVSQTPSNKVTEKGKYVELRCDPISGHTALYWYRQSLGQGPEFLIYFQGTGAADDSGLPNDRFFAVRPEGSVSTLKIQRTERGDSAVYLCASSPTGTSGSYTQYFGPGTRLTVL.

The rearrangement links TRBV6-1 to TRBJ2-2, with D possibly being TRBD2 (6 bases). Trimming left V 2 bases short and J 7 bases short, with 11 bases between. This CDR3 has 14 amino acids. Germline CDR1 MNHNS, CDR2 SASEGT. CDR3 loop: CASSEPGESGELFF. The CDR3 nucleotides read TGTGCCAGCAGTGAACCGGGGGAAAGCGGGGAGCTGTTTTTT.

V usage is TRBV28 and J usage is TRBJ2-5, with 7 nucleotides matching TRBD2. The V gene end was trimmed by 6 bases and the J gene end by 1 base; junction bases not matched to a gene: 2. The CDR3 spans 13 residues. Germline V gene lookup returns CDR1 MDHEN and CDR2 SYDVKM. The CDR3 DNA is TGTGCCAGCAGACCTAGCGGCCAAGAGACCCAGTACTTC. The encoded protein is CASRPSGQETQYF.

The chain combines TRBV27 with TRBJ1-2, with TRBD1 matching over 8 bases. The length of the CDR3 is 15 residues. Germline V CDR1 and CDR2: MNHEY, SMNVEV (reference sequence). J was trimmed by 5 bases and V by 2 bases; bases with no gene match: 7. CDR3 sequence: CASSLASGTGYGYTF. The CDR3 DNA reads as TGTGCCAGCAGTTTAGCGTCCGGGACAGGTTATGGCTACACCTTC.

The gene calls are TRBV10-1 and TRBJ2-5, with 7 bases lining up with TRBD2. The CDR3 is 15 amino acids. Germline lookup yields CDR1 WNHNN and CDR2 SYGVQD (reference sequence). V trimming: 2 bases; J trimming: 9 bases; junction bases outside the gene matches: 12. This chain's CDR3 is CASSEEGPGREAQYF. The CDR3 nucleotides read TGCGCCAGCAGTGAGGAGGGCCCCGGCCGGGAGGCCCAGTACTTC.

The chain is built from TRBV4-3 and TRBJ2-1, with 11 nucleotides matching TRBD2. The CDR3 length is 18 residues. V lost 0 bases, J lost 2 bases, and 6 bases stayed unmatched. The germline V gene has CDR1 LGHNA and CDR2 YSLEER. Written as DNA, the CDR3 is TGCGCCAGCAGCCAAGAATCGTTAGCGGGGGGGGCCTACAATGAGCAGTTCTTC. It encodes CASSQESLAGGAYNEQFF.

V usage is TRBV7-2 and J usage is TRBJ2-3; 8 bases fit TRBD2. The J segment lost 0 bases and the V segment lost 5 bases, leaving 4 bases of the junction unmatched. The CDR3 covers 15 residues. CDR1 is SGHTA and CDR2 is FQGNSA in the germline V gene. CDR3 in amino acids: CASSPSGSSTDTQYF. In DNA, the CDR3 is TGTGCCAGCAGCCCTAGCGGGTCTAGCACAGATACGCAGTATTTT.

This clone came up once. V gene TRBV28 combines with J gene TRBJ1-1, with D tentatively TRBD1 (5 bases). The germline gives CDR1 MDHEN, CDR2 SYDVKM. V was trimmed by 6 bases and J by 0 bases, leaving 20 bases between them. The CDR3 loop spans 17 amino acids. Here the CDR3 reads CASSLQDTWAMNTEAFF. The CDR3 DNA sequence: TGTGCCAGCAGCCTACAGGACACTTGGGCCATGAACACTGAAGCTTTCTTT.

This chain links TRBV20-1 with TRBJ2-7; possible D gene TRBD2, 5 bases. Germline V lookup: CDR1 DFQATT, CDR2 SNEGSKA (reference sequence). The CDR3 runs to 11 residues. Trimming left V 5 bases short and J 4 bases short, with 9 bases between. CDR3 protein: CSAAGVYEQYF. CDR3 DNA sequence: TGCAGTGCTGCCGGGGTTTACGAGCAGTACTTC.

The chain has TRBV27 and TRBJ1-5; D uncertain. V was clipped by 6 bases and J by 1 base, with 10 bases between them. The CDR3 is made up of 14 amino acids. The germline V gene has CDR1 MNHEY and CDR2 SMNVEV (reference sequence). The CDR3: CASRPPGSNQPQHF. In DNA, the CDR3 is TGTGCCAGCAGGCCCCCAGGAAGCAATCAGCCCCAGCATTTT.

V is TRBV19 and J is TRBJ1-4; TRBD1 might be the D (5 bases). CDR1 and CDR2 from the germline V gene are LNHDA and SQIVND (reference sequence). The V and J ends lost 3 bases and 7 bases respectively, with 18 bases between them. This CDR3 spans 16 amino acids. CDR3 loop: CASSIRGIQGFEKLFF. The CDR3 DNA reads as TGTGCCAGTAGTATTCGTGGTATCCAGGGTTTTGAAAAACTGTTTTTT.